This is a list of T cell receptor beta chains from one sample in a study of Ad26.COV2.S vaccination and SARS-CoV-2 variants. Measured with immunoSEQ multiplex PCR; TCRdb has only the in-frame clones, and not every one. The data hold 510,000 or so clones, with roughly 89% observed a single time. Here the sequenced sample was peripheral blood, taken in a trial of Ad26.COV2.S vaccine versus placebo. The receptor set was obtained from a person between 18 and 65 years old who received the Ad26.COV2.S COVID-19 vaccine or a placebo. CDR3s include the opening cysteine and the closing phenylalanine or tryptophan. The D gene is left open where the match is weak. Where a row states a size, it is once, few, many or the class of an expanded clone; other rows omit it.

size	D	V	length	J	DNA	CDR3
NA	TRBD2	TRBV10-3	13	TRBJ2-1	TGTGCCACCCACTCGGGAGGAAGGAATGAGCAGTTCTTC	CATHSGGRNEQFF
NA	NA	TRBV7-2	14	TRBJ2-1	TGTGCCAGCAGCTTAGTGCTAGCTTGGAATGAGCAGTTCTTC	CASSLVLAWNEQFF
NA	TRBD2	TRBV7-9	15	TRBJ2-5	TGTGCCAGCAGCAAACTAGCGGGAGGGGCAGAGACCCAGTACTTC	CASSKLAGGAETQYF
NA	NA	TRBV5-1	14	TRBJ1-5	TGCGCCAGCAGCTTGGGAACAGAAGGTCAGCCCCAGCATTTT	CASSLGTEGQPQHF
once	NA	TRBV2	13	TRBJ1-4	TGTGCCAGCAGGTCCGGGGTTGGTGAAAAACTGTTTTTT	CASRSGVGEKLFF
NA	TRBD1	TRBV14	15	TRBJ1-1	TGTGCCAGCAGCCTCCGGACAGGGGGGATCACTGAAGCTTTCTTT	CASSLRTGGITEAFF
NA	NA	TRBV21-1	16	TRBJ2-2	TGTGCCAGCAGCAAAAGGGGGCCCAGTAGCACCGGGGAGCTGTTTTTT	CASSKRGPSSTGELFF
few	NA	TRBV3-1/TRBV3-2	11	TRBJ2-7	TGTGCCAGCAGCCAAGGGACGGGGCAGTACTTC	CASSQGTGQYF
NA	TRBD1	TRBV5-6	15	TRBJ2-4	TGTGCCAGCAGCCGCACAGGGACAGCCGGAAACATTCAGTACTTC	CASSRTGTAGNIQYF
NA	TRBD2	TRBV28	14	TRBJ2-1	TGTGCCAGCAGTCGTCTAGCGGGAGACCGCGAGCAGTTCTTC	CASSRLAGDREQFF
NA	NA	TRBV7-9	14	TRBJ1-5	TGTGCCAGCAGCTTCCACAGGGCCGGGGGGCCCCAGCATTTT	CASSFHRAGGPQHF
few	NA	TRBV9	16	TRBJ2-1	TGTGCCAGCAGCGTAGGGACAGACCTTTCCTACAATGAGCAGTTCTTC	CASSVGTDLSYNEQFF
NA	TRBD1	TRBV13	13	TRBJ1-1	TGTGCCAGCAGCCGGACAGGGAACACTGAAGCTTTCTTT	CASSRTGNTEAFF
NA	NA	TRBV4-2	15	TRBJ2-7	TGTGCCAGCAGCCAAGAAAGGACAGCGTCCTACGAGCAGTACTTC	CASSQERTASYEQYF
NA	TRBD2	TRBV19	16	TRBJ2-1	TGTGCCAGTAGTTCACGACTAGCCCGCTCCTACAATGAGCAGTTCTTC	CASSSRLARSYNEQFF
NA	NA	TRBV28	14	TRBJ2-7	TGTGCCAGCACCAGGACAGCTCCCTCCTACGAGCAGTACTTC	CASTRTAPSYEQYF
NA	TRBD1	TRBV5-4	13	TRBJ1-4	TGTGCCAGCAGCGCCCAACAGGGGCGGAAACTGTTTTTT	CASSAQQGRKLFF
NA	NA	TRBV11-2	16	TRBJ2-3	TGTGCCAGCAGCTTAGAGCAGGGTATAGGCACAGATACGCAGTATTTT	CASSLEQGIGTDTQYF
NA	NA	TRBV7-8	15	TRBJ1-5	TGTGCCAGCACTCCGGGGCATAATAGCAATCAGCCCCAGCATTTT	CASTPGHNSNQPQHF
NA	NA	TRBV7-8	14	TRBJ1-1	TGTGCCAGCAGCTATACCCTAGGGAGGACTGAAGCTTTCTTT	CASSYTLGRTEAFF
NA	NA	TRBV27	15	TRBJ2-1	TGTGCCAGCAGTTTAGGCTCTCCCCCGCGCGATGAGCAGTTCTTC	CASSLGSPPRDEQFF
once	TRBD2	TRBV18	17	TRBJ2-3	TGTGCCAGCTCACCGACGACTAGCGGAGCTAGCACAGATACGCAGTATTTT	CASSPTTSGASTDTQYF
NA	NA	TRBV7-2	14	TRBJ2-3	TGTGCCAGCAGCTTAGCGGCCGTCACAGATACGCAGTATTTT	CASSLAAVTDTQYF
NA	NA	TRBV18	12	TRBJ2-7	TGTGCCACCGGGGAAGGGAAAAACGAGCAGTACTTC	CATGEGKNEQYF
NA	TRBD1	TRBV27	15	TRBJ1-1	TGTGCCAGCAGTTTTCTGACAGGGCCGAACACTGAAGCTTTCTTT	CASSFLTGPNTEAFF
many	NA	TRBV21-1	16	TRBJ1-4	TGTGCCAGCAGCCCTTCTCCGGGCCAAGAGGCCGAAAAACTGTTTTTT	CASSPSPGQEAEKLFF
NA	TRBD2	TRBV9	17	TRBJ2-3	TGTGCCAGCAGCGAAACACTGGGACTAGACTCCACAGATACGCAGTATTTT	CASSETLGLDSTDTQYF
NA	NA	TRBV29-1	13	TRBJ2-7	TGCAGCGTTGAAGACTCTTGGGACTACGAGCAGTACTTC	CSVEDSWDYEQYF
NA	NA	TRBV5-8	15	TRBJ2-5	TGTGCCAGCAGCTTAGGGGGAGCGCGTTTGGAGACCCAGTACTTC	CASSLGGARLETQYF
few	TRBD1	TRBV9	18	TRBJ1-5	TGTGCCAGCAGCACGGGACCCCGACCTACAGGGGGCATTCAGCCCCAGCATTTT	CASSTGPRPTGGIQPQHF
NA	TRBD1	TRBV5-1	15	TRBJ2-1	TGCGCCAGCAGCTTGGCCGGGACAGACTACAATGAGCAGTTCTTC	CASSLAGTDYNEQFF
once	NA	TRBV5-3	17	TRBJ1-3	TGTGCCAGAAGCTTGGGTGGGGGGACTATCTCTGGAAACACCATATATTTT	CARSLGGGTISGNTIYF
NA	NA	TRBV27	14	TRBJ2-5	TGTGCCAGCAGTTTCCGGGGGGCACAAGAGACCCAGTACTTC	CASSFRGAQETQYF
NA	TRBD2	TRBV6-4	18	TRBJ2-1	TGTGCCAGCAGCACCCGACGCCCGGGACTAGCGGGAGATAATGAGCAGTTCTTC	CASSTRRPGLAGDNEQFF
NA	NA	TRBV4-1	15	TRBJ1-5	TGCGCCAGCAGCCAAGACGATGGGGGCAATCAGCCCCAGCATTTT	CASSQDDGGNQPQHF
NA	TRBD2	TRBV5-1	19	TRBJ2-1	TGCGCCAGCAGCTTGGAAGTAGCGGGAGCCGCGAGGGCTTACAATGAGCAGTTCTTC	CASSLEVAGAARAYNEQFF
NA	NA	TRBV7-2	15	TRBJ2-2	TGTGCCAGCAGCCCAGTCGGAAGAGGGACCGGGGAGCTGTTTTTT	CASSPVGRGTGELFF
NA	NA	TRBV11-2	14	TRBJ2-7	TGTGCCAGCAGCCGCGACAGGACCACGTACGAGCAGTACTTC	CASSRDRTTYEQYF
NA	TRBD2	TRBV19	14	TRBJ2-7	TGTGCCACCGAATCACTAGCGGGAAACAACGAGCAGTACTTC	CATESLAGNNEQYF
once	TRBD1	TRBV19	16	TRBJ2-7	TGTGCCAGTAGCCCCATTCCGGGACAGGGCTCCTACGAGCAGTACTTC	CASSPIPGQGSYEQYF
few	NA	TRBV7-9	14	TRBJ2-1	TGTGCCAGCAGCCTGGGGGGTTCGAGCGCTCAGCAGTTCTTC	CASSLGGSSAQQFF
NA	TRBD1	TRBV28	16	TRBJ1-5	TGTGCCAGCAGCTCACCAACGGGACAGAGAGGTCAGCCCCAGCATTTT	CASSSPTGQRGQPQHF
NA	TRBD2	TRBV11-1	14	TRBJ2-7	TGTGCCAGCAGCCTCCGCGGGAGCCACTACGAGCAGTACTTC	CASSLRGSHYEQYF
NA	NA	TRBV28	14	TRBJ2-7	TGTGCCAGCAGCCGCCCCAGGACAGTTGGCGAGCAGTACTTC	CASSRPRTVGEQYF
NA	TRBD1	TRBV29-1	14	TRBJ2-1	TGCAGCGCCGGGGTGGGGACAGGGCACAATGAGCAGTTCTTC	CSAGVGTGHNEQFF
NA	TRBD2	TRBV5-6	17	TRBJ2-2	TGTGCCAGCAGCTTGTACGGGAGGGGCAAGACACCCGGGGAGCTGTTTTTT	CASSLYGRGKTPGELFF
NA	NA	TRBV3-1/TRBV3-2	15	TRBJ2-3	TGTGCCAGCAGCCAAGGACTTGCTAGCACAGATACGCAGTATTTT	CASSQGLASTDTQYF
many	TRBD2	TRBV19	16	TRBJ2-7	TGTGCCAGTAGTCCCCGGACTAGCGGGAATCGGTACGAGCAGTACTTC	CASSPRTSGNRYEQYF
NA	TRBD1	TRBV27	15	TRBJ1-4	TGTGCCAGCAGTCGGGGGACAGGGGGGAATGAAAAACTGTTTTTT	CASSRGTGGNEKLFF
NA	NA	TRBV7-2	14	TRBJ2-7	TGTGCCAGCAGCTTACAGGGATCCACCTACGAGCAGTACTTC	CASSLQGSTYEQYF
NA	NA	TRBV13	12	TRBJ2-7	TGTGCCAGCAGCCTGGGCAAGGGCGAGCAGTACTTC	CASSLGKGEQYF
NA	NA	TRBV5-4	14	TRBJ1-1	TGTGCCAGCAGCTCTGGACAGTTGAACACTGAAGCTTTCTTT	CASSSGQLNTEAFF
NA	NA	TRBV21-1	16	TRBJ2-7	TGTGCCAGCAGCAAAGCACCGGGACTAGTCTCCTACGAGCAGTACTTC	CASSKAPGLVSYEQYF
NA	TRBD1	TRBV4-3	16	TRBJ2-2	TGCGCCAGCAGCCAAGACCCGGGACAGGTCACCGGGGAGCTGTTTTTT	CASSQDPGQVTGELFF
few	NA	TRBV4-2	11	TRBJ2-3	TGTGCCAGCAGCCGAGGGGTTACGCAGTATTTT	CASSRGVTQYF
NA	NA	TRBV30	13	TRBJ1-4	TGTGCCTGGAGCCCGGACGTGTATGAAAAACTGTTTTTT	CAWSPDVYEKLFF
NA	NA	TRBV12-1	16	TRBJ2-3	TGTGCCAGCAGCTTTGCGGCTAGGGCTTCCACAGATACGCAGTATTTT	CASSFAARASTDTQYF